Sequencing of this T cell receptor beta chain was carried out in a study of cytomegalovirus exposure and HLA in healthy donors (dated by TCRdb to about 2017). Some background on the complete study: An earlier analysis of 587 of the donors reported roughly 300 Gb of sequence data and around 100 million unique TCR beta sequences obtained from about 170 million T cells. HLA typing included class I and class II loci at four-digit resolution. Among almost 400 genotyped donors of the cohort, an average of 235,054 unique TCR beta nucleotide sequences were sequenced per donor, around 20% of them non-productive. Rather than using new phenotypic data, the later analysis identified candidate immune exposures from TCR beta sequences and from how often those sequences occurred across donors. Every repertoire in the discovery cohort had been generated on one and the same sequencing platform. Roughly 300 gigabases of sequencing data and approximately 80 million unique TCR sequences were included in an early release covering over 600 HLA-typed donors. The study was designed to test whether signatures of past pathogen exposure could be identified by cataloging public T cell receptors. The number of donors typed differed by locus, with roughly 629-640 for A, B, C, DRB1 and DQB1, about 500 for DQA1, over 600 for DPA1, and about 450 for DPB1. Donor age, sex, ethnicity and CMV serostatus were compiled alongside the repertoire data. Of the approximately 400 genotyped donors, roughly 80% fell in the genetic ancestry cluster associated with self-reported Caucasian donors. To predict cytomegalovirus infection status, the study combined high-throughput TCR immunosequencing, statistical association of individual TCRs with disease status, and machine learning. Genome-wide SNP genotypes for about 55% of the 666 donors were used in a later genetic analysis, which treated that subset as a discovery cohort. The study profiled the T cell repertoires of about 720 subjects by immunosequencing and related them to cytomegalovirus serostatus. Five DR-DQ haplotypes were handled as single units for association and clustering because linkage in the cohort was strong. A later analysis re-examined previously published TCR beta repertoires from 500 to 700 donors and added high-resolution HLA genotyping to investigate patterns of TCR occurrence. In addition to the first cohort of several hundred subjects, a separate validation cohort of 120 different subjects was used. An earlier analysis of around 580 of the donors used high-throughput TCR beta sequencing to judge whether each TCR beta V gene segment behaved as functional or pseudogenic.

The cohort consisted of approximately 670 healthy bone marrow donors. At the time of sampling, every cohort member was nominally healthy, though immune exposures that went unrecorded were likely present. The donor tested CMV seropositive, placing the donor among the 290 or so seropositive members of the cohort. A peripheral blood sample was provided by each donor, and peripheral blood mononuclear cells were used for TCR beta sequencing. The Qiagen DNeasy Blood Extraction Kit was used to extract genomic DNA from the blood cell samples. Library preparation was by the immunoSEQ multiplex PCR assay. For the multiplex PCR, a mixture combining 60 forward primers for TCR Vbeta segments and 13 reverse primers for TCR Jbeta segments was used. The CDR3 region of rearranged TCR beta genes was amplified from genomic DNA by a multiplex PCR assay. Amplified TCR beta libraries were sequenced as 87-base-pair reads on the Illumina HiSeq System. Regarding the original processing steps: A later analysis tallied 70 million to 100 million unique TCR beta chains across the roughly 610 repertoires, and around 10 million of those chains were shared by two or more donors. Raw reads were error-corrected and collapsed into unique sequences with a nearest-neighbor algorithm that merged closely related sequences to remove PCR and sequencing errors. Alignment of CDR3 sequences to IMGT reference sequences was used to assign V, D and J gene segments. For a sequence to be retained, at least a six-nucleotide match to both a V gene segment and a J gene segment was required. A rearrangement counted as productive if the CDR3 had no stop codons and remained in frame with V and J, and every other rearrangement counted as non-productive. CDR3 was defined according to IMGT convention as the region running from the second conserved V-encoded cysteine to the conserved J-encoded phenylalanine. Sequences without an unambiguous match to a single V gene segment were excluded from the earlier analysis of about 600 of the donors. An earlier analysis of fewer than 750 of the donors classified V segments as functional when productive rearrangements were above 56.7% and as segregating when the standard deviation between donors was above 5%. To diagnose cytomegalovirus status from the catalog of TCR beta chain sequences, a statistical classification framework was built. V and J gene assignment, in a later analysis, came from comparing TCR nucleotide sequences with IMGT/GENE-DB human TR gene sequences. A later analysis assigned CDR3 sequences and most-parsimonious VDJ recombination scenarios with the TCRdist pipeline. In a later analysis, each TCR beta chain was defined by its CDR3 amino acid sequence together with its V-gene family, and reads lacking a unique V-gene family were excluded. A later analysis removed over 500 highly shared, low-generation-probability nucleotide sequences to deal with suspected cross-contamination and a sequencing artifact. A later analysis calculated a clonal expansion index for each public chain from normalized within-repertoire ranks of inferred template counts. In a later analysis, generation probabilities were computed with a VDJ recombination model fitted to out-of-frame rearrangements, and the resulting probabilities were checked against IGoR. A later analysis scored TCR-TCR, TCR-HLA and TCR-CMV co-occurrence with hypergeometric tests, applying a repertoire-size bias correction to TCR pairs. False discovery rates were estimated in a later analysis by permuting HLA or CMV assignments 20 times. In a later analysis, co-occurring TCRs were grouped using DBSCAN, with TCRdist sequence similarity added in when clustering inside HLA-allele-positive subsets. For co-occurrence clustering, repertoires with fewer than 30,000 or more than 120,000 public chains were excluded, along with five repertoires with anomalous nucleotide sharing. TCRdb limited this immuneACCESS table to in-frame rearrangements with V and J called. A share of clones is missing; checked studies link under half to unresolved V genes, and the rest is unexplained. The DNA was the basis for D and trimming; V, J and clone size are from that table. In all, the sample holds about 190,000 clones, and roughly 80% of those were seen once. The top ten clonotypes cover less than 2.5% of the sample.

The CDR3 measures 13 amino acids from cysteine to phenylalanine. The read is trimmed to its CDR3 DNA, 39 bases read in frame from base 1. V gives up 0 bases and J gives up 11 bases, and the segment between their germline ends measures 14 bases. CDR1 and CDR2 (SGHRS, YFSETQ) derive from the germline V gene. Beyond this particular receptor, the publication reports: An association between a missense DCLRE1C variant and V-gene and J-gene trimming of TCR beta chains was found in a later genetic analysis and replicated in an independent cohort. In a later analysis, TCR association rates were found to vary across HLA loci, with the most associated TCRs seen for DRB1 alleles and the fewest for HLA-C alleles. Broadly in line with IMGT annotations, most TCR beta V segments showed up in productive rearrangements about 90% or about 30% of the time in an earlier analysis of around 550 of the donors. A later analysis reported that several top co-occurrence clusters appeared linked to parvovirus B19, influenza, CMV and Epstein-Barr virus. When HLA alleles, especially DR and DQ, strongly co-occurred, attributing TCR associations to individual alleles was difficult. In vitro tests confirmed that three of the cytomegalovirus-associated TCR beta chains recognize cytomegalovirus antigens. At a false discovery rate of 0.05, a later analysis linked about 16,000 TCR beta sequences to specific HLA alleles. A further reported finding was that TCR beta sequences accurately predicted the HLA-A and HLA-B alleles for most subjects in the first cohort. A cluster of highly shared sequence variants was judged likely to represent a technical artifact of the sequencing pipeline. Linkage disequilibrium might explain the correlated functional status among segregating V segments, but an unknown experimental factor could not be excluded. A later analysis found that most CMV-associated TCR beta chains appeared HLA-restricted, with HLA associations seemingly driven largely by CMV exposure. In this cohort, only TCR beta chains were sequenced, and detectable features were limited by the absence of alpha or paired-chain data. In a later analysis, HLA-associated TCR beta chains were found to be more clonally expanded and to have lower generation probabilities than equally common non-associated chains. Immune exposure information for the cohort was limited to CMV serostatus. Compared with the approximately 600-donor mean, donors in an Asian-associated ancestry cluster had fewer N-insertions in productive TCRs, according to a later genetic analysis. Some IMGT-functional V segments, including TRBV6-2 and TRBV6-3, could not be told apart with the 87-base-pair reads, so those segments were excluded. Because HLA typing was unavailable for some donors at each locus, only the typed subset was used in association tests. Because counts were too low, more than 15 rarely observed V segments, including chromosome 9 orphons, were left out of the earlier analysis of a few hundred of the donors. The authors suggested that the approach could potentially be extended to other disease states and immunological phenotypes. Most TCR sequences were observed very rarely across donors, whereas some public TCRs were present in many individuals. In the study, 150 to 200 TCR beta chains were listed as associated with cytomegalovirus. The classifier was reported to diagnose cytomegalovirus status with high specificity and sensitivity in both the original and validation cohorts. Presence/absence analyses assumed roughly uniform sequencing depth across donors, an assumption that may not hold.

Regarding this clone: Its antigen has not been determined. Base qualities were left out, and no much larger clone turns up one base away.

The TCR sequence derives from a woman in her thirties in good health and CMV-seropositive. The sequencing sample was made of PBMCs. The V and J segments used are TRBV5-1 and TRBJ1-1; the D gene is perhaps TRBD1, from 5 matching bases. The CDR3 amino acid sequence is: CASSLGTGGDAFF. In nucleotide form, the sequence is TGCGCCAGCAGCTTGGGGACCGGAGGGGATGCTTTCTTT.